Each of the 13 T cell receptor beta chains below was sequenced from the same sample in a study of blood T cell repertoires in COVID-19. The protocol was immunoSEQ multiplex PCR, while the TCRdb copy is restricted to in-frame clones and leaves out a portion. The sample comprises around 100,000 clones, about 86% of which are singletons, and about 5.3% rests with the top ten. The sample comprised peripheral blood. These receptors all stem from a human donor in a cohort sampled during active COVID-19.

The genes are TRBV4-3 and TRBJ1-5, with D perhaps TRBD1 (6 bases). The germline gives CDR1 LGHNA, CDR2 YSLEER. V lost 4 bases, J lost 1 base, and 11 bases lay in between. CDR3 length: 15 amino acids. The CDR3 loop is CASSPSTGSNQPQHF. The CDR3, as DNA: TGCGCCAGCAGCCCCTCGACAGGCAGCAATCAGCCCCAGCATTTT.

CDR3 in amino acids: CASSSGQTNTEAFF. The CDR3, as DNA: TGTGCCAGCAGTTCCGGACAGACGAACACTGAAGCTTTCTTT. The rearrangement uses TRBV27 and TRBJ1-1, with TRBD1 as a possible D gene (6 bases). V lost 4 bases to trimming and J lost 1 base, with 10 bases between them. Germline assignment: CDR1 MNHEY and CDR2 SMNVEV (reference sequence). The CDR3 runs 14 residues.

This clone was found once. This chain links TRBV9 with TRBJ2-7, with D unclear. The CDR3 runs 13 residues. The ends were cut back, 4 bases at V and 8 bases at J, with 16 bases in the middle. The V gene's germline CDR1 is SGDLS and CDR2 YYNGEE. CDR3 loop: CASSLNLVSKQYF. The CDR3 DNA is TGTGCCAGCAGCTTAAACTTAGTATCAAAGCAGTACTTC.

V is TRBV5-1 and J is TRBJ1-5; perhaps TRBD1 as D (6 bases). The CDR3 has 13 amino acids. Deletions cut 2 bases from V and 6 bases from J, with 9 bases between. CDR1 and CDR2 from the germline V gene are SGHRS and YFSETQ. In DNA form, the CDR3 reads TGCGCCAGCAGCTTAGCGACAGGTCAGCCCCAGCATTTT. Residues: CASSLATGQPQHF.

This chain links TRBV5-5 with TRBJ1-1; 7 positions match TRBD1. The germline V gene encodes CDR1 SGHKS and CDR2 YYEKEE (reference sequence). V gave up 0 bases and J gave up 4 bases; unmatched junction bases: 3. The CDR3 contains 14 residues. CDR3 in amino acids: CASSLAPGGTEAFF. The CDR3 DNA reads TGTGCCAGCAGCTTGGCCCCAGGGGGCACTGAAGCTTTCTTT. Together with reference TRBV5-5 and TRBJ1-1, the CDR3 gives the full variable domain: DAGVTQSPTHLIKTRGQQVTLRCSPISGHKSVSWYQQVLGQGPQFIFQYYEKEERGRGNFPDRFSARQFPNYSSELNVNALLLGDSALYLCASSLAPGGTEAFFGQGTRLTVV.

V usage is TRBV2 and J usage is TRBJ2-1; TRBD1 agrees at 7 bases. Trimming cost V 10 bases and J 6 bases; bases outside gene matches: 6. Germline CDR1 and CDR2: SNHLY and FYNNEI. CDR3 length: 12 residues. This chain's CDR3 is CAIDREGNEQFF. CDR3 DNA: TGTGCCATTGACAGGGAAGGCAATGAGCAGTTCTTC.

CDR3 sequence reads: CASSLAGVAGYNEQFF. CDR3 in DNA: TGCGCCAGCAGCTTGGCCGGAGTAGCGGGATACAATGAGCAGTTCTTC. The J gene is TRBJ2-1, the V gene TRBV5-1, with 8 bases aligning to TRBD2. The V gene end was trimmed by 0 bases and the J gene end by 4 bases; junction bases not matched to a gene: 6. The CDR3 extends over 16 amino acids. The germline V gene encodes CDR1 SGHRS and CDR2 YFSETQ.

The chain joins TRBV7-9 to TRBJ1-5, with D possibly being TRBD1 (6 bases). The CDR3 length is 16 residues. CDR1 is SEHNR, CDR2 FQNEAQ, per germline (reference sequence). Deletions cut 1 base from V and 6 bases from J, with 16 bases between. The CDR3 DNA reads TGTGCCAGCAGCTTAGGCTCGGGGCAGGGGAGTCAGCCCCAGCATTTT. Its protein product is CASSLGSGQGSQPQHF.

This rearrangement joins TRBV6-4 to TRBJ2-3, with D maybe TRBD2 (6 bases). V lost 8 bases, J lost 0 bases, and 12 bases lay in between. Germline assignment: CDR1 MRHNA and CDR2 SNTAGT. CDR3 length: 14 amino acids. The CDR3 region has the DNA TGTGCCAGCGCTCGGAGGGCCAGCACAGATACGCAGTATTTT. Encoded protein: CASARRASTDTQYF.

The V gene is TRBV19, the J gene TRBJ2-7; 11 nucleotides line up with TRBD1. Germline V gene sequence: CDR1 LNHDA, CDR2 SQIVND (reference sequence). The junction had 7 bases not matched to a gene; V was cut back by 5 bases and J by 4 bases. The CDR3 is 15 residues long. The CDR3 loop reads CASSVGQGAQYEQYF. The CDR3 coding sequence is TGTGCCAGTAGTGTTGGACAGGGGGCACAGTACGAGCAGTACTTC.

The chain combines TRBV29-1 with TRBJ1-1, with 9 nucleotides matching TRBD1. CDR1 is SQVTM and CDR2 is ANQGSEA in the germline V gene. Trimming cost V 5 bases and J 7 bases; bases outside gene matches: 5. This CDR3 comprises 12 residues. The CDR3 reads CSVNRGQNEAFF. The CDR3 DNA reads as TGCAGCGTTAACAGGGGGCAGAATGAAGCTTTCTTT.

The chain carries TRBV10-3 and TRBJ2-1; D remains unclear. CDR3 length: 12 residues. V was shortened by 7 bases and J by 6 bases, with 10 bases between the two germline ends. Germline V gene lookup returns CDR1 ENHRY and CDR2 SYGVKD. The CDR3 spells CAIMVEANEQFF. CDR3 coding DNA: TGTGCCATCATGGTAGAGGCCAATGAGCAGTTCTTC.

V usage is TRBV6-5 and J usage is TRBJ2-2, with 7 bases aligning to TRBD1. The CDR3 is 14 amino acids. The germline V gene encodes CDR1 MNHEY and CDR2 SVGAGI. J lost 4 bases, V lost 4 bases, and 3 bases had no gene match. CDR3 region: CASSLQGTTGELFF. The CDR3 region has the DNA TGTGCCAGCAGTTTACAGGGGACCACCGGGGAGCTGTTTTTT.